Reported below is one T cell receptor (beta chain). Its antigen remains unidentified. The PCR ran on 60 Vbeta and 13 Jbeta primers. The method was immunoSEQ multiplex PCR; TCRdb's version includes in-frame clones alone and lacks a portion of them. The table lists about 250,000 clones, under 80% of them singletons. The sample belongs to a study of cytomegalovirus exposure and HLA in healthy donors. Overall study results and limits: CMV serostatus was the sole immune exposure data available.

This receptor was identified in a female donor in good health and CMV-seronegative. The material sequenced was PBMCs.

The CDR3 DNA reads TGTGCCAGCAGTTCTCTAAGCGGGAGGCCCCACTACGAGCAGTACTTC. It translates to CASSSLSGRPHYEQYF. The chain carries TRBV27 and TRBJ2-7; 9 nucleotides align to TRBD2. Per the germline V gene, CDR1 is MNHEY and CDR2 is SMNVEV (reference sequence). This CDR3 comprises 16 residues. The V gene end was trimmed by 4 bases and the J gene end by 3 bases; junction bases not matched to a gene: 10.